Detailed here is one TCR beta chain. Other DNA sequences in the same sample also yield this CDR3. Allocation to cohorts depended on clinical history reported by the participants. Original processing notes: Amplification of reference gene primers provided the estimated nucleated cell counts. This table comes from immunoSEQ multiplex PCR, and its TCRdb copy is limited to in-frame clones, with some not included. That table supplies the V and J calls and clone size; D and trimming were determined from the DNA. The data hold 200,000 to 300,000 clones, with over 75% observed a single time. Germline lookup yields CDR1 SGHTA and CDR2 FQGNSA. The CDR3 loop spans 15 amino acids. J was trimmed by 3 bases and V by 5 bases; bases with no gene match: 6. This record belongs to a study of blood T cell repertoires in COVID-19. On the study more broadly: Some COVID-19 samples were acute and others convalescent; all came from the United States, Italy and Spain. From T cells, B-cell-depleted T cells, or PBMCs came the material, which was cDNA or gDNA.

V gene TRBV7-2 combines with J gene TRBJ1-5; 8 positions match TRBD1. The specimen was PBMCs or T cells enriched from blood (not recorded which). This receptor was obtained from a woman between 45 and 65 years old with acute COVID-19. The CDR3 region is CASSPTGGNNQPQHF. The CDR3 DNA follows: TGTGCCAGCAGCCCCACAGGGGGTAACAATCAGCCCCAGCATTTT.